What follows are 20 T cell receptor beta chains derived from one specimen sequenced in a study of blood T cell repertoires in COVID-19. The table came from immunoSEQ multiplex PCR; TCRdb's copy has only in-frame clones and leaves some out. Here the sample spans under 20,000 clones, about 91% being singletons. The sample comprised peripheral blood. These receptor sequences come from a man between 60 and 75 years old with active COVID-19.

In its sample, this clone was seen once. The chain couples TRBV6-2 or TRBV6-3 to TRBJ1-1; no reliable D call. Germline lookup yields CDR1 MNHEY and CDR2 SVGEGT. V was shortened by 2 bases and J by 7 bases, with 11 bases between the two germline ends. This CDR3 has 13 residues. The CDR3 loop reads CASSYGGSLEAFF. The CDR3 DNA is TGTGCCAGCAGTTACGGTGGGAGCCTTGAAGCTTTCTTT.

This chain connects TRBV3-1 (or the pseudogene TRBV3-2) to TRBJ1-5, with TRBD1 as a possible D gene (5 bases). This CDR3 comprises 11 residues. Germline-derived CDR1 and CDR2 are LGHDT and YNNKEL (reference sequence). V dropped 8 bases and J dropped 7 bases, with 9 bases sitting between them. The CDR3 region is CASPQGQPQHF. DNA of the CDR3: TGTGCCAGCCCCCAGGGACAGCCCCAGCATTTT.

The rearrangement links TRBV7-9 to TRBJ2-3; 11 bases are shared with TRBD2. V was clipped by 5 bases and J by 1 base; unmatched bases: 2. The germline V gene has CDR1 SEHNR and CDR2 FQNEAQ (reference sequence). The CDR3 runs to 15 residues. The CDR3 nucleotides are TGTGCCAGCAGCCAGGGACTAGCGGGCACAGATACGCAGTATTTT. Protein sequence: CASSQGLAGTDTQYF.

The J gene is TRBJ1-1, the V gene TRBV7-9; D perhaps matches TRBD1 (6 bases). Germline V gene sequence: CDR1 SEHNR, CDR2 FQNEAQ (reference sequence). This CDR3 is built from 14 residues. V was clipped by 5 bases and J by 1 base, with 11 bases between them. CDR3 coding DNA: TGTGCCAGCAGCCTCGCACAGGGGAACACTGAAGCTTTCTTT. It specifies CASSLAQGNTEAFF.

This clone was counted once. The V and J genes are TRBV25-1 and TRBJ1-1, with D perhaps TRBD1 (6 bases). This CDR3 region has 13 residues. Trimming cost V 9 bases and J 0 bases, with 11 bases left between them. Germline CDR1 reads MGHDK; CDR2 reads SYGVNS. In DNA, the CDR3 is TGTGCCAGTAAGGGACAACTGAACACTGAAGCTTTCTTT. As protein: CASKGQLNTEAFF.

The chain combines TRBV11-3 with TRBJ2-1; 7 nucleotides match TRBD2. The CDR3 runs to 15 residues. Losses at the gene ends were 5 bases for V and 4 bases for J; bases not matched to a gene: 8. The germline V gene has CDR1 SGHNT and CDR2 YENEEA. Here the CDR3 reads CASSPRGLLYNEQFF. The CDR3 bases are TGTGCCAGCAGCCCAAGGGGACTACTATACAATGAGCAGTTCTTC. Complete variable domain (other parts from reference TRBV11-3 and TRBJ2-1): EAGVVQSPRYKIIEKKQPVAFWCNPISGHNTLYWYLQNLGQGPELLIRYENEEAVDDSQLPKDRFSAERLKGVDSTLKIQPAELGDSAVYLCASSPRGLLYNEQFFGPGTRLTVL.

The rearrangement joins TRBV29-1 to TRBJ2-1, with 9 bases fitting TRBD1. The V segment lost 8 bases and the J segment 3 bases; nucleotides outside the gene matches: 5. The CDR3 is 13 residues long. Germline assignment: CDR1 SQVTM and CDR2 ANQGSEA. The CDR3 DNA is TGCAGCTTAAGGACAGGGGTCTACAATGAGCAGTTCTTC. Amino acid sequence: CSLRTGVYNEQFF.

The V call is TRBV11-2, the J call TRBJ2-3; maybe TRBD1 (5 bases). This CDR3 contains 14 residues. V lost 0 bases and J lost 4, with 8 bases in between. CDR1 SGHAT and CDR2 FQNNGV come from the germline V gene. CDR3 amino acids: CASSLDQGPDTQYF. The CDR3 DNA sequence: TGTGCCAGCAGCTTAGATCAGGGCCCAGATACGCAGTATTTT.

The gene calls are TRBV6-5 and TRBJ2-5; TRBD1 might be the D (5 bases). This CDR3 has 14 residues. The V end was cut by 0 bases, the J end by 1 base, with 6 bases between. CDR1 is MNHEY, CDR2 SVGAGI, per germline. The CDR3 here is CASSYSQGQETQYF. CDR3 DNA: TGTGCCAGCAGTTACTCGCAGGGCCAAGAGACCCAGTACTTC.

This chain joins TRBV11-1 and TRBJ2-5, with TRBD2 matching over 8 bases. The length of the CDR3 is 15 residues. V trimming: 4 bases; J trimming: 2 bases; junction bases outside the gene matches: 6. Germline V gene data show CDR1 as SGHAT and CDR2 as FQDESV (reference sequence). The CDR3 nucleotides read TGTGCCAGCAGCTCGTGGACTAGCAGACAAGAGACCCAGTACTTC. Translating gives CASSSWTSRQETQYF.

This chain connects TRBV7-9 to TRBJ2-5; perhaps TRBD2 as D (6 bases). This CDR3 comprises 13 residues. CDR1 is SEHNR, CDR2 FQNEAQ, per germline (reference sequence). V was shortened by 8 bases and J by 1 base, with 11 bases between the two germline ends. CDR3 residues: CASRGAFQETQYF. The CDR3 DNA reads as TGTGCCAGCCGCGGGGCCTTCCAAGAGACCCAGTACTTC.

This chain uses TRBV5-6 with TRBJ1-2; D may be TRBD1 (6 bases). V lost 7 bases and J lost 1, with 11 bases in between. CDR1 and CDR2 (germline): SGHDT, YYEEEE. This CDR3 contains 13 residues. The CDR3 nucleotides read TGTGCCAGCGCCCTACAGGGTAACTATGGCTACACCTTC. It codes for CASALQGNYGYTF.

This chain links TRBV5-6 with TRBJ2-1; D is uncertain. The CDR3 loop spans 14 amino acids. V was trimmed by 0 bases and J by 0 bases, leaving 4 bases between them. CDR1 is SGHDT, CDR2 YYEEEE, per germline. The CDR3 DNA reads TGTGCCAGCAGCTTGGTCTACTCCTACAATGAGCAGTTCTTC. It translates to CASSLVYSYNEQFF.

In DNA, the CDR3 is TGTGCCAGCAGCTCTAGCGGGGGGGCCGCAGATACGCAGTATTTT. Protein sequence: CASSSSGGAADTQYF. The chain is built from TRBV5-4 and TRBJ2-3, with TRBD2 matching 12 bases. The germline V gene encodes CDR1 SGHNT and CDR2 YYREEE (reference sequence). V gave up 3 bases and J gave up 4 bases; unmatched junction bases: 3. The CDR3 totals 15 residues. Looking up the rest from reference TRBV5-4 and TRBJ2-3 gives the full variable domain: ETGVTQSPTHLIKTRGQQVTLRCSSQSGHNTVSWYQQALGQGPQFIFQYYREEENGRGNFPPRFSGLQFPNYSSELNVNALELDDSALYLCASSSSGGAADTQYFGPGTRLTVL.

The gene calls are TRBV5-1 and TRBJ1-4; D unclear. Looked up from germline, CDR1 is SGHRS and CDR2 is YFSETQ. This CDR3 has 14 amino acids. Between the trimmed V and J ends, which lost 3 bases and 4 bases, there was a span of 10 bases. The DNA of the CDR3 is TGCGCCAGCAGCTCGGGGAGCATTAATGAAAAACTGTTTTTT. This gives the protein CASSSGSINEKLFF. Full variable domain (remainder filled in from reference TRBV5-1 and TRBJ1-4): KAGVTQTPRYLIKTRGQQVTLSCSPISGHRSVSWYQQTPGQGLQFLFEYFSETQRNKGNFPGRFSGRQFSNSRSEMNVSTLELGDSALYLCASSSGSINEKLFFGSGTQLSVL.

V and J are TRBV21-1 and TRBJ2-7; the table calls TRBD2, which could not be checked here. TRBV21-1 is listed as a pseudogene. The CDR3 is made up of 15 amino acids. The CDR3 is CASSKSPGNGYEQYF. In DNA form, the CDR3 reads TGTGCCAGCAGCAAATCCCCGGGGAATGGCTACGAGCAGTACTTC.

The chain combines TRBV7-2 with TRBJ1-6; D is ambiguous. The CDR3 length is 17 residues. Trimming shortened V by 2 bases and J by 3 bases, and 14 bases separated the two germline ends. Per germline, CDR1 SGHTA and CDR2 FQGNSA. The CDR3 loop is CASSLLSQRYYNSPLHF. In nucleotides, the CDR3 is TGTGCCAGCAGCTTACTATCGCAGCGATACTATAATTCACCCCTCCACTTT.

J is TRBJ1-1 and V is TRBV2; TRBD1 might be the D (5 bases). CDR3 length: 13 amino acids. Germline CDR1 SNHLY, CDR2 FYNNEI. V gave up 5 bases and J gave up 1 base, with 8 bases separating them. Here the CDR3 DNA reads TGTGCCAGCAGTCAAGACAGGAACACTGAAGCTTTCTTT. This sequence encodes CASSQDRNTEAFF.

Only one count was recorded for this clone. The CDR3: CASPQGAPRETQYF. CDR3 bases: TGTGCCAGCCCACAGGGGGCGCCCCGGGAGACCCAGTACTTC. The chain recombines TRBV13 with TRBJ2-5, with 9 bases identical to TRBD1. CDR1 is PRHDT, CDR2 FYEKMQ, per germline (reference sequence). After removal of 8 bases from V and 5 bases from J, the junction contained 9 bases not matched to a gene. This CDR3 contains 14 residues.

This clone turned up a few times. V is TRBV6-2 or TRBV6-3 and J is TRBJ1-5, with D maybe TRBD1 (5 bases). V lost 0 bases and J lost 2, with 17 bases in between. The CDR3 runs to 18 residues. CDR1 is MNHEY and CDR2 is SVGEGT in the germline V gene. The CDR3 bases are TGTGCCAGCAGTTACTCGGAAGGGGCGGAGATCGGCAATCAGCCCCAGCATTTT. It translates to CASSYSEGAEIGNQPQHF.